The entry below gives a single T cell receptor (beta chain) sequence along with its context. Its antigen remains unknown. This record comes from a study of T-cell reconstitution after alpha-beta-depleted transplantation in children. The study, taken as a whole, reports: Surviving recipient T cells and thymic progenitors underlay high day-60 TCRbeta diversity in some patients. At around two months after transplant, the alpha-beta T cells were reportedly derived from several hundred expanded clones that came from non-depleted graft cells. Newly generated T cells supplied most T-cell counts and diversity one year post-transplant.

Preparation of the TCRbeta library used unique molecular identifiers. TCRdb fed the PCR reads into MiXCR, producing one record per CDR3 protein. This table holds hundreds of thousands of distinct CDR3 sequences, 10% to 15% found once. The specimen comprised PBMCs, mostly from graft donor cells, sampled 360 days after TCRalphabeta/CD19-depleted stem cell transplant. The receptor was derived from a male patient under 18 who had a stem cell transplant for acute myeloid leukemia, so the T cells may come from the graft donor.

CDR3 in amino acids: CASSLVGGGQNEQFF. The CDR3 coding sequence is TGTGCCAGCAGCTTAGTAGGGGGAGGTCAGAATGAGCAGTTCTTC. This chain connects TRBV7-9 to TRBJ2-1; possibly TRBD1 or TRBD2 for D (6 bases each). CDR3 length: 15 residues. The V gene lost 1 base and the J gene lost 7 bases, with 14 bases spanning the gap. Germline CDR1 SEHNR, CDR2 FQNEAQ (reference sequence).